This section outlines one T cell receptor beta chain sequence together with its context. What it binds is not known. The donors, healthy Caucasians from Russia, were aged roughly 6 to 90. These data originate in a study of blood T cells in healthy people across ages. Study-level points and caveats: Aged donors had fewer naive CD4+ cells and lower diversity than long-lived donors.

Germline V gene sequence: CDR1 SGHRS, CDR2 YFSETQ. This CDR3 has 15 amino acids. V lost 3 bases, J lost 10 bases, and 13 bases stayed unmatched. A second about 7 to 11 cycle PCR used barcoded and J-beta primers. TCRdb re-called the 5' RACE reads through MiXCR, storing one row per CDR3 protein. The sample holds approximately 900,000 distinct CDR3 sequences, 48% seen once. The rearrangement uses TRBV5-1 and TRBJ2-7; 10 nucleotides line up with TRBD1. This receptor was taken from a man aged 25 to 40 in good health. The sequencing input was blood. The CDR3 loop is CASSSLSGQGKGQYF. The CDR3 nucleotides are TGCGCCAGCAGCTCCTTATCGGGACAGGGGAAGGGACAGTACTTC.